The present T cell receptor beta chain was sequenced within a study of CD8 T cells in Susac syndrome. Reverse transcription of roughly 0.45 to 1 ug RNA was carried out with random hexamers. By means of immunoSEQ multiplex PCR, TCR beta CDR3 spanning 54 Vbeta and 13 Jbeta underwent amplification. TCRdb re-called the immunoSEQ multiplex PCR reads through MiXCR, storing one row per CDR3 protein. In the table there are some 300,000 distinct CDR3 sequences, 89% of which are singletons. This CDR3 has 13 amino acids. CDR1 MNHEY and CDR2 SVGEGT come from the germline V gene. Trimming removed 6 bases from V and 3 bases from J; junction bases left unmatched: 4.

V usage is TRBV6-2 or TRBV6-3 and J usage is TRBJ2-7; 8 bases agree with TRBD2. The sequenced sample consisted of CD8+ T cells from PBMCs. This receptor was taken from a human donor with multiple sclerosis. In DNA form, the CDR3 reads TGTGCCAGCAGCCGGACTAGCAGCTACGAGCAGTACTTC. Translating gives CASSRTSSYEQYF.